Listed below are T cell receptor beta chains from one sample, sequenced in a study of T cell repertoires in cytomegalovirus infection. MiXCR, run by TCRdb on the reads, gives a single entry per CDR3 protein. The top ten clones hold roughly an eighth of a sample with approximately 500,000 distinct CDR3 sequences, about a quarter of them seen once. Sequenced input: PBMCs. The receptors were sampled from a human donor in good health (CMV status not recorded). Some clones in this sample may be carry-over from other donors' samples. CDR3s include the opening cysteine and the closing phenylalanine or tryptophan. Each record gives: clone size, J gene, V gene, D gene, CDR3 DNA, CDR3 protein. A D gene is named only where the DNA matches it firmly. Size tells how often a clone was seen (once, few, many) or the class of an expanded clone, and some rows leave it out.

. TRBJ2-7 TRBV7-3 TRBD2 TGTGCCAGCAGCTCAACCGGGACTAGCGGAACGTTGAAGCAGTACTTC CASSSTGTSGTLKQYF
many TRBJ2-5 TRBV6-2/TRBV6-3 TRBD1 TGTGCCAGCAGCACTGGGACAGGACAAGAGACCCAGTACTTC CASSTGTGQETQYF
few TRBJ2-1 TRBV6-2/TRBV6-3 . TGTGCCACCCAGACAGGAACCTACAATGAGCAGTTCTTC CATQTGTYNEQFF
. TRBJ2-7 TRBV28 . TGTGCCAGCAGTTTAATGGACATTCGGCTCATATCCTCCTACGAGCAGTACTTC CASSLMDIRLISSYEQYF
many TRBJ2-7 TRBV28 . TGTGCCAGCAGTACTGGGGGTAGGGAGCAGTACTTC CASSTGGREQYF
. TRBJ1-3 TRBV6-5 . TGTGCCAGCAGATTAGGGTCGGGAGGAAACACCATATATTTT CASRLGSGGNTIYF
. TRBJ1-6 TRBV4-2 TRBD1 TGTGCCAGCAGCCAAGATTGGCCAGGGGGGAATTCACCCCTCCACTTT CASSQDWPGGNSPLHF
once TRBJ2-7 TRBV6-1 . TGTGCCAGAAGCCGAGGACAGGGAGGGTTATACGAGCAGTACTTC CARSRGQGGLYEQYF
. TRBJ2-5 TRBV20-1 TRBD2 TGCAGTGCCCAAGCGGGAGTGGGAGAGACCCAGTACTTC CSAQAGVGETQYF
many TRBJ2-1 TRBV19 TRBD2 TGTGCCAGTAGTCCGACTAGCGGGACGCTAAATGAGCAGTTCTTC CASSPTSGTLNEQFF
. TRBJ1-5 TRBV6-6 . TGTGCCAGCAGTTACTCAAGGCAGGGTAGGAGGCCCCAGCATTTT CASSYSRQGRRPQHF
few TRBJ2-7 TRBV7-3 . TGTGCCAGCAGCCCAGGTCTTGGGGACGAGCAGTACTTC CASSPGLGDEQYF
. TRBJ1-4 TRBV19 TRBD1 TGTGCCAGTAGCATTGGACAGGTCACAACTAATGAAAAACTGTTTTTT CASSIGQVTTNEKLFF
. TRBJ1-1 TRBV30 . TGTGCCGGGCACAGGGTGCCGAAACCTGAAGCTTTCTTT CAGHRVPKPEAFF
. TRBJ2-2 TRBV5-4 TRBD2 TGTGCCAGCAGCTTGGAGGGACTAGCGTCGAACACCGGGGAGCTGTTTTTT CASSLEGLASNTGELFF
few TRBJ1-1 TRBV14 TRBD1 TGTGCCAGCAGCCTCCGGACAGGGTATACCACTGAAGCTTTCTTT CASSLRTGYTTEAFF
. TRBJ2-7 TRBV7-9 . TGTGCCAGCAGCCGAAGCGGGACAGCCTGGAACGAGCAGTACTTC CASSRSGTAWNEQYF
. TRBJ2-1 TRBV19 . TGTGCCAGTAGTCCCAGTTGGGGCACCTACAATGAGGGGCAGTTCTTC CASSPSWGTYNEGQFF
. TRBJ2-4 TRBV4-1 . TGCGCCAGCAGCCCTGGGCCCCTAAACAACATTCAGTACTTC CASSPGPLNNIQYF
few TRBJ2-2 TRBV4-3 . TGCGCCAGCAGGTTGTCGTTTAACGGGGAGCTGTTTTTT CASRLSFNGELFF
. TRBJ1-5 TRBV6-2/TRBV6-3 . TGTGCCAGCAGTTACCCCCAGAGGATGCTAAATCAGCCCCAGCATTTT CASSYPQRMLNQPQHF
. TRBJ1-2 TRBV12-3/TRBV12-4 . TGTGCCAGCAGTTTCTTGGGTCACAATGGCTACACCTTC CASSFLGHNGYTF
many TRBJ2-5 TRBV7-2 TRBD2 TGTGCCAGCAGCTTAGGGGGGACTAGCGGGAGAGAGACCCAGTACTTC CASSLGGTSGRETQYF
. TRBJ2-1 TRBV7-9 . TGTGCCAGCAGCCCCCCCCCCATCCATGGTGAGCAGTTCTTC CASSPPPIHGEQFF
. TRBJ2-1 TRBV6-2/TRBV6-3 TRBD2 TGTGCCAGCAGTCGCGGGGGACTAGCGGGCCCTAGCTCCTACAATGAGCAGTTCTTC CASSRGGLAGPSSYNEQFF
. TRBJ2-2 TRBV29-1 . TGCAGCGTTGAGGGACAAATCACCTTTGGGGAGCTGTTTTTT CSVEGQITFGELFF
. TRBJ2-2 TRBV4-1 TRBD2 TGCGCCAGCAGCCAGCTAGCGGGAGTACCCGGGGAGCTGTTTTTT CASSQLAGVPGELFF
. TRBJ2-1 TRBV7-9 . TGTGCCAGCAGCCCTCCCATGAATCGGGGAGCCAATGAGCAGTTCTTC CASSPPMNRGANEQFF
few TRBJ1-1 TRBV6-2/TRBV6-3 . TGTGCCAGCAGAAGAGACGGATACACTGAAGCTTTCTTT CASRRDGYTEAFF